This TCR beta chain stems from a study of human T cells and chemical hapten exposure. Study information: DPC at 0.01% went onto the upper back in patch tests, read at 6 days. Among samples, TCR yields varied mainly because of small differences in pooled library volume.

This CDR3 is 14 amino acids long. From germline, CDR1 is MNHNY and CDR2 SVGAGI (reference sequence). V trimming: 4 bases; J trimming: 1 base; junction bases outside the gene matches: 3. Unique molecular identifiers were attached to individual cDNA molecules during library preparation. From the RACE reads, TCRdb called clonotypes with MiXCR, one entry per CDR3 protein. Among approximately 80,000 distinct CDR3 sequences listed, around 7.8% were seen once. In its sample, this clonotype was seen many times. The time point is: patch test 1, 2 weeks after DPC sensitization. Treatment given: therapeutic diphenylcyclopropenone sensitization with weekly scalp DPC.

This chain joins TRBV6-6 and TRBJ1-1; 7 bases line up with TRBD1. The receptor's source is a woman aged 25 to 39 with alopecia areata. Some clones in this sample may be carry-over from other donors' samples. Sequenced material: whole blood, taken in connection with sensitization to the hapten diphenylcyclopropenone (DPC). The DNA for the CDR3 is TGTGCCAGCAGTTTGGGACAGCAGAACACTGAAGCTTTCTTT. Amino acid sequence: CASSLGQQNTEAFF.